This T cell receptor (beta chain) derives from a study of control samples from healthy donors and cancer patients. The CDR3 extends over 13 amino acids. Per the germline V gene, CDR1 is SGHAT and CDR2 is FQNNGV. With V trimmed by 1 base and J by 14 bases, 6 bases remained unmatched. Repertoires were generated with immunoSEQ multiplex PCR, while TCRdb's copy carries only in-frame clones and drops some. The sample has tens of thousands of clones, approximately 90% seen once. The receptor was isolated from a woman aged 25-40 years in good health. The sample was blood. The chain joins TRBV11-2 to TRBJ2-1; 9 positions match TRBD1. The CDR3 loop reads CASSLGGDRDEFF. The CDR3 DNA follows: TGTGCCAGCAGCTTAGGGGGGGACAGGGACGAGTTCTTC.